Each of the 24 T cell receptor beta chains below was sequenced from the same sample in a study of cytomegalovirus exposure and HLA in healthy donors. TCRdb keeps only in-frame clones here, not all; method: immunoSEQ multiplex PCR. The table shows 43,000 or so clones, with 80% to 95% occurring only once. Specimen: PBMCs. The receptors come from a man between 18 and 35 years old in good health and CMV-seronegative.

V and J are TRBV28 and TRBJ1-1; 9 bases agree with TRBD1. Germline loops: CDR1 MDHEN, CDR2 SYDVKM. Germline trimming cut 4 bases from V and 1 base from J; bases unmatched to any gene: 4. The CDR3 spans 15 residues. CDR3 sequence (DNA): TGTGCCAGCAGTTGGACAGGGGCGGGGAACACTGAAGCTTTCTTT. Translating it yields CASSWTGAGNTEAFF.

This clone was observed a single time. This chain connects TRBV5-1 to TRBJ2-5, with D perhaps TRBD2 (5 bases). Trimming pared 4 bases from V and 3 bases from J, leaving 16 bases between. This CDR3 is 15 amino acids long. The germline CDR1 and CDR2 sequences are SGHRS and YFSETQ. The CDR3 bases are TGCGCCAGCAGCGCAGAAAATCACGGGAAAGAGACCCAGTACTTC. Translating gives CASSAENHGKETQYF.

The chain joins TRBV15 to TRBJ2-2, with TRBD1 identical over 11 bases. The germline gives CDR1 LNHNV, CDR2 YYDKDF (reference sequence). The trim removed 1 base at V and 0 bases at J, leaving 1 base unmatched. The CDR3 runs 17 residues. The CDR3 reads CATSRGTGGANTGELFF. CDR3 in DNA: TGTGCCACCAGCAGAGGGACAGGGGGCGCGAACACCGGGGAGCTGTTTTTT.

The chain carries TRBV4-1 and TRBJ1-1; the D is unclear. Looked up from germline, CDR1 is MGHRA and CDR2 is YSYEKL. V was shortened by 5 bases and J by 1 base, with 11 bases between the two germline ends. CDR3 length: 14 amino acids. CDR3 in amino acids: CASSEGRENTEAFF. The CDR3 DNA reads as TGCGCCAGCAGCGAAGGACGGGAGAACACTGAAGCTTTCTTT.

The chain has TRBV28 and TRBJ1-4; perhaps TRBD1 as D (6 bases). V was shortened by 6 bases and J by 5 bases, with 16 bases between the two germline ends. CDR1 is MDHEN and CDR2 is SYDVKM in the germline V gene. This CDR3 region has 15 residues. The CDR3 loop reads CASSQQGVPNEKLFF. CDR3 DNA sequence: TGTGCCAGCAGCCAACAGGGCGTACCGAATGAAAAACTGTTTTTT.

This chain links TRBV7-3 with TRBJ2-3, with D perhaps TRBD2 (5 bases). The V end lost 5 bases, the J end lost 3 bases, and 12 bases lay between the germline ends. CDR1 SGHTA and CDR2 FQGTGA come from the germline V gene. The CDR3 loop spans 14 amino acids. CDR3 bases: TGTGCCAGCAGCGGAGGAGTGGGTACAGATACGCAGTATTTT. Its translation is CASSGGVGTDTQYF.

The chain recombines TRBV19 with TRBJ2-1; 12 positions agree with TRBD2. The CDR3 has 18 amino acids. Per the germline V gene, CDR1 is LNHDA and CDR2 is SQIVND (reference sequence). With 6 bases clipped from V and 7 bases from J, the junction kept 16 bases outside the gene matches. For the CDR3, the DNA is TGTGCCAGTAGACCGGGGCTAGCGGGAGGGCCGGGTTGGAATGAGCAGTTCTTC. Its translation is CASRPGLAGGPGWNEQFF.

The CDR3 DNA is TGTGCCAGCAGCGCCTGGACTGTCTACGAGCAGTACTTC. This translates into CASSAWTVYEQYF. The chain combines TRBV11-2 with TRBJ2-7; D possibly corresponds to TRBD2 (5 bases). Trimming cost V 5 bases and J 3 bases, with 11 bases left between them. Germline values: CDR1 SGHAT, CDR2 FQNNGV. The CDR3 consists of 13 residues.

CDR3 nucleotide sequence: TGTGCCAGCAGCCCGGGACTAGCGGGGGCGGATACGCAGTATTTT. This gives the protein CASSPGLAGADTQYF. The gene calls are TRBV7-3 and TRBJ2-3; 14 nucleotides match TRBD2. V shed 5 bases, J shed 6 bases, and the junction held 4 bases outside the gene matches. The CDR3 loop spans 15 amino acids. Germline V lookup: CDR1 SGHTA, CDR2 FQGTGA.

As for this clone: Its ends do not fully match the called genes, so a read error is possible. The V gene is TRBV7-7, the J gene TRBJ1-1; D may be TRBD1 (6 bases). This CDR3 has 13 residues. CDR1 and CDR2 (germline): SSHAT, FNYEAQ (reference sequence). CDR3 sequence: CASSPLDSTEAFF. The CDR3 DNA follows: TGTGCTAGCAGCCCGCTGGACAGTACGGAAGCTTTCTTT.

The chain couples TRBV10-3 to TRBJ1-5, with 8 positions matching TRBD1. Germline loops: CDR1 ENHRY, CDR2 SYGVKD. This CDR3 has 15 residues. With 4 bases clipped from V and 5 bases from J, the junction kept 7 bases outside the gene matches. This CDR3 reads CAISASGQGYQPQHF. CDR3 nucleotides: TGTGCCATCAGTGCCTCCGGACAGGGATATCAGCCCCAGCATTTT.

V and J are TRBV5-6 and TRBJ2-1, with 13 bases aligning to TRBD2. V shed 2 bases, J shed 4 bases, and the junction held 3 bases outside the gene matches. Germline V gene lookup returns CDR1 SGHDT and CDR2 YYEEEE. This CDR3 has 16 residues. CDR3: CASSFLTSGGYNEQFF. Written as DNA, the CDR3 is TGTGCCAGCAGCTTCCTGACTAGCGGGGGGTACAATGAGCAGTTCTTC.

The J gene is TRBJ2-2, the V gene TRBV11-1; 12 bases map to TRBD1. CDR1 SGHAT and CDR2 FQDESV come from the germline V gene (reference sequence). This CDR3 is built from 17 residues. The V segment lost 5 bases and the J segment 7 bases; nucleotides outside the gene matches: 11. The CDR3 sequence: CASSRTGTGGSGGELFF. CDR3 sequence (DNA): TGTGCCAGCAGCCGGACCGGGACAGGGGGCTCAGGCGGGGAGCTGTTTTTT.

This clone was observed once. V gene TRBV20-1 combines with J gene TRBJ2-7; 8 positions match TRBD1. With V trimmed by 4 bases and J by 5 bases, 1 base remained unmatched. The germline gives CDR1 DFQATT, CDR2 SNEGSKA (reference sequence). This CDR3 has 11 amino acids. The CDR3 loop reads CSAIQGDEQYF. CDR3 DNA sequence: TGCAGTGCTATACAGGGGGACGAGCAGTACTTC.

The chain carries TRBV7-6 and TRBJ2-5; 9 nucleotides match TRBD2. V lost 6 bases, J lost 5 bases, and 4 bases stayed unmatched. Germline V gene lookup returns CDR1 SGHVS and CDR2 FNYEAQ. The CDR3 runs 13 residues. This CDR3 reads CASSFGLAETQYF. CDR3 nucleotide sequence: TGTGCCAGCAGTTTCGGACTAGCGGAGACCCAGTACTTC.

This chain joins TRBV28 and TRBJ1-1; D is possibly TRBD1 (5 bases). The CDR3 is 15 amino acids. Trimming took off 1 base at V and 1 base at J, with 10 bases between the two ends. The germline CDR1 and CDR2 sequences are MDHEN and SYDVKM. The CDR3 loop reads CASSLFADTNTEAFF. The CDR3 DNA is TGTGCCAGCAGTTTATTCGCGGACACGAACACTGAAGCTTTCTTT. Combining the CDR3 with reference TRBV28 and TRBJ1-1 gives the whole variable domain DVKVTQSSRYLVKRTGEKVFLECVQDMDHENMFWYRQDPGLGLRLIYFSYDVKMKEKGDIPEGYSVSREKKERFSLILESASTNQTSMYLCASSLFADTNTEAFFGQGTRLTVV.

The V call is TRBV19, the J call TRBJ1-2; 7 bases map to TRBD1. Losses at the gene ends were 7 bases for V and 3 bases for J; bases not matched to a gene: 11. Looked up from germline, CDR1 is LNHDA and CDR2 is SQIVND (reference sequence). CDR3 size: 15 residues. CDR3 in DNA: TGTGCCAGTAAGGAGGACAGGACTCTGTACTATGGCTACACCTTC. This sequence encodes CASKEDRTLYYGYTF.

This chain links TRBV6-5 with TRBJ2-2, with 7 bases that match TRBD1. J was trimmed by 1 base and V by 6 bases; bases with no gene match: 5. Germline values: CDR1 MNHEY, CDR2 SVGAGI. The CDR3 covers 15 residues. The CDR3 protein is CASRKYRGNTGELFF. The CDR3 bases are TGTGCCAGCAGGAAATACAGGGGGAACACCGGGGAGCTGTTTTTT.

This clone occurred once. Here the CDR3 DNA reads TGCAGCGTTCATGGGGGACTAGCGGGAGGGAGCTCCTACAATGAGCAGTTCTTC. Translated, it gives CSVHGGLAGGSSYNEQFF. The chain combines TRBV29-1 with TRBJ2-1; 16 bases agree with TRBD2. V shed 5 bases and J 0 bases; nucleotides not matched to a gene: 7. This CDR3 is built from 18 residues. Germline V gives CDR1 SQVTM, CDR2 ANQGSEA.

This clone has just a few counts. The genes are TRBV27 and TRBJ1-2; D gene ambiguous. Germline CDR1 and CDR2: MNHEY and SMNVEV (reference sequence). Trimming removed 4 bases at V and 4 bases at J, with 10 bases between. CDR3 length: 13 amino acids. The CDR3 region has the DNA TGTGCCAGCAGTTCATCCCAGGCCTATGGCTACACCTTC. Translating gives CASSSSQAYGYTF.

This chain joins TRBV9 and TRBJ2-2, with 10 bases that match TRBD1. Per the germline V gene, CDR1 is SGDLS and CDR2 is YYNGEE. The CDR3 covers 15 residues. J was trimmed by 4 bases and V by 4 bases; bases with no gene match: 4. The CDR3 here is CASSQTGGGTGELFF. In DNA form, the CDR3 reads TGTGCCAGCAGCCAGACAGGGGGCGGCACCGGGGAGCTGTTTTTT.

The V gene is TRBV27, the J gene TRBJ2-3; D might be TRBD1 (6 bases). The CDR3 consists of 15 residues. Germline V gene sequence: CDR1 MNHEY, CDR2 SMNVEV (reference sequence). Trimming left V 7 bases short and J 9 bases short, with 23 bases between. The CDR3 protein is CASNLQGAALRTQYF. The CDR3 bases are TGTGCCAGCAACCTACAGGGTGCGGCTCTCAGGACGCAGTATTTT.

The chain uses TRBV7-9 and TRBJ1-5; D gene unclear. CDR1 and CDR2 from the germline V gene are SEHNR and FQNEAQ (reference sequence). This CDR3 comprises 13 residues. V was pared by 5 bases and J by 7 bases, with 12 bases between. The CDR3 nucleotides read TGTGCCAGCAGCCCAGACGGGGTGCAGCCCCAGCATTTT. Protein product: CASSPDGVQPQHF.

The chain joins TRBV6-5 to TRBJ2-3; D not resolved. The CDR3 spans 11 residues. Germline-derived CDR1 and CDR2 are MNHEY and SVGAGI. Trimming cost V 8 bases and J 4 bases, with 7 bases left between them. The CDR3 sequence: CASSSADTQYF. For the CDR3, the DNA is TGTGCCAGCTCGAGCGCAGATACGCAGTATTTT.